This T cell receptor beta chain was captured in a study of breast tumors, draining lymph nodes, adjacent tissues. TCRdb itself ran the multiplex PCR reads through MiXCR, one entry per CDR3 protein. The sample yields more than 50,000 distinct CDR3 sequences, under 55% seen once. Broader study findings: The lymph node origin of tumor T cells was framed as consistent with a hypothesis, not demonstrated. Tumors had less TCR diversity than lymph nodes, more than nontumor tissue. Tumor and nontumor repertoires were significantly more similar in luminal-like than in basal-like breast cancer.

V lost 6 bases and J lost 9, with 12 bases in between. CDR3 length equals 13 residues. Remarks on this clonotype: Its antigen is currently unknown.

The sample comprised breast tumor tissue. The sequence was obtained from a female donor with breast cancer. Some clones in this sample may be carry-over from other donors' samples. J is TRBJ1-6 and V is TRBV12-3 or TRBV12-4; D gene unclear. The CDR3 loop reads CASRDTSSSPLHF. The CDR3 nucleotides are TGTGCCAGCAGGGATACCTCGTCTTCACCCCTCCACTTT.